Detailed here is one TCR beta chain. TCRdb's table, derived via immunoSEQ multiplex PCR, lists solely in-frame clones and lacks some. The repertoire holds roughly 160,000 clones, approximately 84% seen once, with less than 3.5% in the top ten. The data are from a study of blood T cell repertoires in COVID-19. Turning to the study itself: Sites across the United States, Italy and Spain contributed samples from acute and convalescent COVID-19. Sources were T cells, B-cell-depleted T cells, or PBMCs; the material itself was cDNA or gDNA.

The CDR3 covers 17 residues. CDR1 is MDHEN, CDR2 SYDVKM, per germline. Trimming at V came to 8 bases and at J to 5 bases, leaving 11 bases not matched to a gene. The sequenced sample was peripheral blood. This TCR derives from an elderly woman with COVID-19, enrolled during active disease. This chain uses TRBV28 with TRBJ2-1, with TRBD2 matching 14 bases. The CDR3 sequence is CASATGTSGSPHNEQFF. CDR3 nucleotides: TGTGCCAGCGCAACCGGGACTAGCGGGAGCCCCCACAATGAGCAGTTCTTC.